This TCR beta chain was sequenced during a study of blood T cell repertoires in COVID-19. About the research overall: Sites in the United States, Italy and Spain provided acute and convalescent COVID-19 samples. Sample material is recorded as cDNA or gDNA derived from T cells, B-cell-depleted T cells, or PBMCs.

Clones were read by immunoSEQ multiplex PCR, and TCRdb kept only the in-frame ones, dropping some. The sample has 310,000 or so clones, around 91% seen once; the top ten hold over 8%. V was pared by 1 base and J by 0 bases, with 8 bases between. The germline CDR1 and CDR2 sequences are SGHDT and YYEEEE. This CDR3 contains 14 residues. The study drew participants aged about 18 to 95 years from 20 to 30 US areas. Clinical histories supplied by participants themselves formed the basis of cohort assignment. This clone showed up just a few times. The TCR sequence derives from a woman in her forties who had recovered from COVID-19. Sequenced: PBMCs or T cells enriched from blood (not recorded which). The V call is TRBV5-6, the J call TRBJ2-7, with D perhaps TRBD1 (6 bases). The DNA for the CDR3 is TGTGCCAGCAGCTTGTGGGACAACTCCTACGAGCAGTACTTC. This gives the protein CASSLWDNSYEQYF.